A few counts support the clone carrying this TCR beta chain. Its antigen is unknown. The sample comes from a study of T-cell reconstitution after alpha-beta-depleted transplantation in children. Whole-study results and caveats: T-cell numbers and diversity, one year after transplant, stemmed largely from T cells that were newly produced.

Construction of the TCRbeta library involved unique molecular identifiers. TCRdb re-called the PCR reads through MiXCR, storing one row per CDR3 protein. There are around 490,000 distinct CDR3 sequences in the sample; over 9.5% occur only once, and around 13% lies in the top ten. With 3 bases removed from V and 4 bases from J, the gap between germline ends came to 12 bases. This CDR3 spans 15 amino acids. Looked up from germline, CDR1 is SGHTA and CDR2 is FQGNSA. The TCR sequence derives from a female patient between 2 and 10 years old who had a stem cell transplant for aplastic anemia, so the T cells may come from the graft donor. The sample in question was PBMCs, mostly from graft donor cells, obtained 180 days after TCRalphabeta/CD19-depleted stem cell transplant. The genes are TRBV7-2 and TRBJ2-2, with D unresolved. The CDR3 nucleotides are TGTGCCAGCAGCTTTCAAGAGGCGCCCACCGGGGAGCTGTTTTTT. This translates into CASSFQEAPTGELFF.